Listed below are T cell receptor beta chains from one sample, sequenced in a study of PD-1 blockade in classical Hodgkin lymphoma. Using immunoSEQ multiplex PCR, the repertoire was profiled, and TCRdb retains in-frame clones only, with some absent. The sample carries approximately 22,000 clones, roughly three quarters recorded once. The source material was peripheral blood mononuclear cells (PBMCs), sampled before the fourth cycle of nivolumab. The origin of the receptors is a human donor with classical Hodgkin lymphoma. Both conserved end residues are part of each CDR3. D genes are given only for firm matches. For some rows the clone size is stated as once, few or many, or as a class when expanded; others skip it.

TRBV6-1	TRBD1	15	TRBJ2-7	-	CASGHVPGQGYEQYF	TGTGCCAGCGGACATGTACCGGGACAGGGCTACGAGCAGTACTTC
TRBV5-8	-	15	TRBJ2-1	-	CASSFDGETYNEQFF	TGTGCCAGCAGCTTTGACGGGGAAACCTACAATGAGCAGTTCTTC
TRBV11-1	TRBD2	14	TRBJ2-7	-	CASRPTSTSYEQYF	TGTGCCAGCAGGCCGACTAGCACCTCCTACGAGCAGTACTTC
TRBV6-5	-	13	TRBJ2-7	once	CASSNSLSGEQYF	TGTGCCAGCAGTAATAGCCTATCGGGCGAGCAGTACTTC
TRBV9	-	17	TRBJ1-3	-	CASSVATAGGSGNTIYF	TGTGCCAGCAGCGTAGCTACGGCGGGGGGCTCTGGAAACACCATATATTTT
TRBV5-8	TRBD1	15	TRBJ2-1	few	CASSAGQGVYNEQFF	TGTGCCAGCAGCGCGGGACAGGGGGTTTACAATGAGCAGTTCTTC
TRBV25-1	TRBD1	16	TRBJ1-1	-	CASSEFGTGTNTEAFF	TGTGCCAGCAGTGAATTTGGGACAGGAACGAACACTGAAGCTTTCTTT
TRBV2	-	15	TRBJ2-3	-	CASSESGVPTDTQYF	TGTGCCAGCAGTGAATCCGGGGTCCCCACAGATACGCAGTATTTT
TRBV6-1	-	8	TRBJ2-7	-	CATCEQYF	TGTGCCACCTGCGAGCAGTACTTC
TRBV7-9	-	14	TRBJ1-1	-	CASSRGSMNTEAFF	TGTGCCAGCAGCCGGGGCAGCATGAACACTGAAGCTTTCTTT
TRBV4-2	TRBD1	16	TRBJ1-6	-	CASRPQGGTGRSPLHF	TGTGCCAGCAGGCCACAGGGAGGGACAGGAAGATCACCCCTCCACTTT
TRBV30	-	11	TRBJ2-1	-	CAWSVYREQFF	TGTGCCTGGAGTGTTTATAGGGAACAGTTCTTC
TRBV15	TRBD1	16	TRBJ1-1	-	CATSRGDRGMNTEAFF	TGTGCCACCAGCAGGGGTGACAGGGGGATGAACACTGAAGCTTTCTTT
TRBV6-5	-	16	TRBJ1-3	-	CASSYSAQGYGNTIYF	TGTGCCAGCAGTTACTCAGCACAGGGATATGGAAACACCATATATTTT
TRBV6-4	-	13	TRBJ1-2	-	CASSAGVGYGYTF	TGTGCCAGCAGCGCAGGGGTGGGCTATGGCTACACCTTC
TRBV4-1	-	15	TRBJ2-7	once	CASSQDIQNIYEQYF	TGCGCCAGCAGCCAAGATATCCAGAATATCTACGAGCAGTACTTC
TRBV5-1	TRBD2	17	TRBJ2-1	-	CASSPAASGGAVDEQFF	TGCGCCAGCAGCCCGGCGGCTAGCGGGGGGGCCGTAGATGAGCAGTTCTTC
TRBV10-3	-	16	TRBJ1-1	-	CAISGGGATGSTEAFF	TGTGCCATCAGCGGGGGGGGTGCAACAGGGAGCACTGAAGCTTTCTTT
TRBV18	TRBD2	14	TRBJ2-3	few	CASSRSSGTDTQYF	TGTGCCAGCTCACGGTCTAGCGGGACAGATACGCAGTATTTT
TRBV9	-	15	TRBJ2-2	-	CASSALVTNTGELFF	TGTGCCAGCAGCGCCCTCGTCACCAACACCGGGGAGCTGTTTTTT
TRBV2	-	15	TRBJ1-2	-	CASSEATGSFYGYTF	TGTGCCAGCAGTGAAGCGACAGGATCATTCTATGGCTACACCTTC
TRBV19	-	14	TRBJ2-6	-	CASSMSSGANVLTF	TGTGCCAGTAGTATGAGCTCTGGGGCCAACGTCCTGACTTTC
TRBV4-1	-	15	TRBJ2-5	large	CASSQVESRRETQYF	TGCGCCAGCAGCCAAGTTGAGAGCCGCAGAGAGACCCAGTACTTC